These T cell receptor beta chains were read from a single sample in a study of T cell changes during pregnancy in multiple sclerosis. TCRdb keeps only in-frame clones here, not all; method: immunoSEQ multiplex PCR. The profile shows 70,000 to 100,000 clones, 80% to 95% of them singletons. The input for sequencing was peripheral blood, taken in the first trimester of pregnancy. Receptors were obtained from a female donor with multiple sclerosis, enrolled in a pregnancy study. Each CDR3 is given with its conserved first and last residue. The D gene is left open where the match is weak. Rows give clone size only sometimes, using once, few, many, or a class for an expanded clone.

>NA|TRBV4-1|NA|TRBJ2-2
CASSRVGGQMVTGELFF
TGCGCCAGCAGCCGGGTGGGGGGGCAGATGGTCACCGGGGAGCTGTTTTTT
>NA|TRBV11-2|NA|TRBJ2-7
CASSLVQGPYEQYF
TGTGCCAGCAGCTTAGTCCAGGGTCCCTACGAGCAGTACTTC
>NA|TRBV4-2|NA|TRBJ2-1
CASSQEWWQSNEQFF
TGTGCCAGCAGCCAAGAATGGTGGCAGTCCAATGAGCAGTTCTTC
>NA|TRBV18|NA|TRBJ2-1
CASSPLAGAANNEQFF
TGTGCCAGCTCACCGTTGGCAGGGGCCGCGAACAATGAGCAGTTCTTC
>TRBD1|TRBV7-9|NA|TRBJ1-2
CASSGRDSLYGYTF
TGTGCCAGCAGCGGTAGGGACAGCCTCTATGGCTACACCTTC
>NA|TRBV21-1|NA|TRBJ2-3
CASSKVRLAGEGTDTQYF
TGTGCCAGCAGCAAAGTACGACTAGCGGGGGAGGGCACAGATACGCAGTATTTT
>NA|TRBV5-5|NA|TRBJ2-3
CASSGAGDTQYF
TGTGCCAGCAGCGGCGCGGGAGATACGCAGTATTTT
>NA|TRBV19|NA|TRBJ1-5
CASGDRSHRPQHF
TGTGCCAGCGGAGACAGGTCCCATCGGCCCCAGCATTTT
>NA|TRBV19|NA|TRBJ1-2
CASSIAGLLYGYTF
TGTGCCAGTAGTATAGCAGGCCTGCTATATGGCTACACCTTC
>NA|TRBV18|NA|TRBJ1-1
CASSPTENTEAFF
TGTGCCAGCTCACCTACAGAGAACACTGAAGCTTTCTTT
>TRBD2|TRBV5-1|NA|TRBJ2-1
CASSGMGGVYNEQFF
TGCGCCAGCAGCGGTATGGGGGGGGTCTACAATGAGCAGTTCTTC
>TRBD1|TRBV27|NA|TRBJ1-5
CASSLTSRTGTYNQPQHF
TGTGCCAGCAGTTTAACTTCGCGGACAGGGACCTACAATCAGCCCCAGCATTTT
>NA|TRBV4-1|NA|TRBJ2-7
CASSQHTGSRREQYF
TGCGCCAGCAGCCAGCACACCGGGTCCCGTCGCGAGCAGTACTTC
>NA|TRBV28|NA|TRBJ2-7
CASSSGLPYEQYF
TGTGCCAGCAGCTCAGGGTTGCCCTACGAGCAGTACTTC
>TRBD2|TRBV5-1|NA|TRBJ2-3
CASSLEGLARADTQYF
TGCGCCAGCAGCTTGGAAGGACTAGCGCGAGCAGATACGCAGTATTTT
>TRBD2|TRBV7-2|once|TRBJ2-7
CASSSTSGGAGEQYF
TGTGCCAGCAGCTCGACTAGCGGGGGGGCGGGAGAGCAGTACTTC
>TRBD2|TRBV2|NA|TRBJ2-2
CASSEAGRDTGELFF
TGTGCCAGCAGTGAGGCAGGGAGGGACACCGGGGAGCTGTTTTTT
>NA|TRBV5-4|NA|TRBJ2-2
CASSWGFTGELFF
TGTGCCAGCAGCTGGGGCTTTACCGGGGAGCTGTTTTTT
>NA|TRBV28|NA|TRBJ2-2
CASSFGSLTVGELFF
TGTGCCAGCAGTTTCGGGAGTCTTACCGTCGGGGAGCTGTTTTTT
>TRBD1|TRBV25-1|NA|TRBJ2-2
CASRDRGVTGELFF
TGTGCCAGCAGGGACAGGGGGGTCACCGGGGAGCTGTTTTTT
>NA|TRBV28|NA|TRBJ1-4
CASSSRGKSEKLFF
TGTGCCAGCAGTAGCCGGGGTAAAAGTGAAAAACTGTTTTTT
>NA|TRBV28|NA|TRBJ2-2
CASSLGGQNTGELFF
TGTGCCAGCAGTTTGGGGGGTCAGAACACCGGGGAGCTGTTTTTT
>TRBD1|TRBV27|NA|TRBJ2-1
CASSNRDSPYNEQFF
TGTGCCAGCAGTAACCGGGACAGCCCATACAATGAGCAGTTCTTC
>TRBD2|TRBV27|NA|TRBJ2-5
CASSYGTSGSKETQYF
TGTGCCAGCAGTTACGGGACTAGCGGGAGCAAAGAGACCCAGTACTTC
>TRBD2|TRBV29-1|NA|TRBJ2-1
CSVGSAGGPSSYNEQFF
TGCAGCGTTGGCAGCGCGGGGGGCCCCAGCTCCTACAATGAGCAGTTCTTC
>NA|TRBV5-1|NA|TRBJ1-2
CASTLGGRAGYGYTF
TGCGCCAGCACCCTGGGTGGCAGGGCAGGGTATGGCTACACCTTC
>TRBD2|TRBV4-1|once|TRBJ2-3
CASSQDELAYTDTQYF
TGCGCCAGCAGCCAAGATGAACTAGCGTACACAGATACGCAGTATTTT
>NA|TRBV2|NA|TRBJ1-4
CASTVPRREEKLFF
TGTGCCAGCACCGTCCCGCGGCGAGAGGAAAAACTGTTTTTT
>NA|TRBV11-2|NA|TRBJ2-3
CASSPKGGLTDTQYF
TGTGCCAGCAGTCCCAAGGGGGGGCTCACAGATACGCAGTATTTT
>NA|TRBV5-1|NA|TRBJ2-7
CASSLVGGGSLLREQYF
TGCGCCAGCAGCTTGGTTGGGGGGGGCTCCCTTCTGCGCGAGCAGTACTTC
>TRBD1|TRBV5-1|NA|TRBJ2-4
CASSPVPGQGTNIQYF
TGCGCCAGCAGCCCCGTCCCGGGACAGGGGACAAACATTCAGTACTTC
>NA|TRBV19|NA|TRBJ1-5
CASSILETSNQPQHF
TGTGCCAGTAGTATTTTGGAGACGAGCAATCAGCCCCAGCATTTT
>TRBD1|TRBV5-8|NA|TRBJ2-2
CASSRDREVGGELFF
TGTGCCAGCAGCCGCGACAGGGAAGTGGGCGGGGAGCTGTTTTTT
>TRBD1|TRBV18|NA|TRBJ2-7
CASSPFGTGAEQYF
TGTGCCAGCTCACCATTCGGGACAGGAGCCGAGCAGTACTTC
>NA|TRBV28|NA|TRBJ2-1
CASSTEAYSEWVNEQFF
TGTGCCAGCAGTACCGAAGCTTATAGCGAGTGGGTAAATGAGCAGTTCTTC
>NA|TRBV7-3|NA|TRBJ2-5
CASSILASETQYF
TGTGCCAGCAGCATCCTAGCTTCGGAGACCCAGTACTTC
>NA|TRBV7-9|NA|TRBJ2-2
CAISTRAGDGRPNTGELFF
TGTGCCATTTCGACTAGGGCCGGGGACGGGCGCCCGAACACCGGGGAGCTGTTTTTT
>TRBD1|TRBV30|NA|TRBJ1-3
CAWSRDRGGNTIYF
TGTGCCTGGAGTAGGGACAGGGGAGGAAACACCATATATTTT
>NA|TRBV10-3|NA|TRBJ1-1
CAISESGTPGVFF
TGTGCCATCAGTGAGTCAGGGACTCCCGGAGTTTTCTTT
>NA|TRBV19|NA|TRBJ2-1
CASSATGGGLYNEQFF
TGTGCCAGTAGTGCCACAGGGGGGGGACTCTACAATGAGCAGTTCTTC
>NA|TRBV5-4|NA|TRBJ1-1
CASSSGRDREAFF
TGTGCCAGCAGCTCCGGACGCGACAGGGAAGCTTTCTTT
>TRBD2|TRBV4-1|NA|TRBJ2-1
CASSQGLAGGYNEQFF
TGCGCCAGCAGCCAAGGACTAGCGGGAGGGTACAATGAGCAGTTCTTC
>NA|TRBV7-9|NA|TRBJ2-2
CASSSSNTGELFF
TGTGCCAGCAGCTCCTCTAACACCGGGGAGCTGTTTTTT
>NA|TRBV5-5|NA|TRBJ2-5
CASSLVILEETQYF
TGTGCCAGCAGCTTGGTAATCCTAGAAGAGACCCAGTACTTC
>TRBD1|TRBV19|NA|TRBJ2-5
CASSGGTGRQETQYF
TGTGCCAGTAGTGGGGGGACAGGGAGGCAAGAGACCCAGTACTTC
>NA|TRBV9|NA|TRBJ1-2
CASSVGGRDYGYTF
TGTGCCAGCAGCGTAGGAGGGAGGGACTATGGCTACACCTTC
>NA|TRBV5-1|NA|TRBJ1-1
CASSYEGLTEAFF
TGCGCCAGCAGTTATGAGGGCTTAACTGAAGCTTTCTTT
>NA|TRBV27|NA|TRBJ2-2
CASTQWGRAIHGELFF
TGTGCCAGCACTCAGTGGGGCAGGGCAATTCACGGGGAGCTGTTTTTT
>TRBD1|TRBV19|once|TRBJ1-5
CASRDRRGNQPQHF
TGTGCCAGCCGGGACAGGAGGGGTAATCAGCCCCAGCATTTT
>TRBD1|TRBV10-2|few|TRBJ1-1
CASLRDRATEAFF
TGCGCCAGCCTACGAGACAGGGCGACTGAAGCTTTCTTT
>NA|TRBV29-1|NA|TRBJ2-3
CSVRRGRTDTQYF
TGCAGCGTTCGGAGGGGGCGAACAGATACGCAGTATTTT
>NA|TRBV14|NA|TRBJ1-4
CASSQDRREKLFF
TGTGCCAGCAGCCAAGATCGTCGTGAAAAACTGTTTTTT
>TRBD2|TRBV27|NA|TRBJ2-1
CASSPRLAGGENEQFF
TGTGCCAGCAGCCCGAGACTAGCGGGAGGTGAGAATGAGCAGTTCTTC
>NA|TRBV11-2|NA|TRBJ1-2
CASSLGVGGYGYTF
TGTGCCAGCAGCTTAGGCGTAGGGGGCTATGGCTACACCTTC
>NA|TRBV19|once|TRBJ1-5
CASSLQTVLRNQPQHF
TGTGCCAGTAGTTTACAGACGGTTTTACGCAATCAGCCCCAGCATTTT
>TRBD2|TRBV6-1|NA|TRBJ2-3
CASERESADTQYF
TGTGCCAGCGAGCGGGAGAGCGCAGATACGCAGTATTTT
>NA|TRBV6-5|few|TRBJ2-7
CASSFLLRGEQYF
TGTGCCAGCAGTTTCCTTCTAAGGGGAGAGCAGTACTTC
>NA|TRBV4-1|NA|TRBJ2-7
CASSQNRAPRGYEQYF
TGCGCCAGCAGCCAGAACAGGGCCCCAAGAGGGTACGAGCAGTACTTC
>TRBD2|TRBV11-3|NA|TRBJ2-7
CASSLGGTRDREQYF
TGTGCCAGCAGCTTAGGGGGGACTAGAGACCGCGAGCAGTACTTC